This T cell receptor (beta chain) was recovered during a study of beta chain features in type 1 diabetes listed by TCRdb under 2018. Study-level background: Mean age, gender distribution, total cell number and subset yield were not different between patients and healthy donors. A total of 107,917,701 sorted cells were examined across all samples, and the number of cells per subset was strongly correlated with RNA yield. The study compared the TCRB repertoires of sorted circulating CD4+ T cell subsets in recently diagnosed type 1 diabetes patients with those in matched healthy donors. Naive and central memory subsets were obtained from all 28 donors, but regulatory and stem cell-like memory subsets were isolated from only 8 patients and roughly 8 healthy donors. The research as a whole found: Because small numbers of individuals were included in the HLA sub-analyses, any influence of HLA type on TCRB rearrangement was left unresolved. A moderate but significant shortening of TCRB CDR3 length was observed in type 1 diabetes patients in all four CD4+ subsets. Patients with type 1 diabetes made fewer insertions and deleted more nucleotides at VDJ recombination sites, implying thymic rearrangement abnormalities. Shorter templates might be favored by PCR, yet because patient and control samples were amplified and corrected together, any such skew would affect both groups equally. Sequencing cDNA rather than genomic DNA could over-represent highly expressing activated cells, although activation and CD3 levels did not differ between groups. The naive, central memory and regulatory TCRB repertoires appeared to resemble one another more closely among patients than among healthy donors.

The High Capacity cDNA Reverse Transcription Kit was used to reverse transcribe all of the isolated RNA, meaning that expressed TCRB transcripts were what got sequenced. Deep immunoSEQ sequencing was performed on naive, central memory and regulatory T cell samples, with an average of roughly 3.3 million total reads per sample. Sorted cells were lysed in RLT buffer, and RNA was extracted using DNase-treated RNeasy Micro or Mini kits according to cell number. To prevent cross-contamination, each cell subset was processed individually, whereas patient and healthy donor samples were processed jointly. TCRB sequences were amplified from cDNA with the immunoSEQ multiplex PCR, producing 87-bp fragments spanning the CDR3 region. The amplicons were sequenced using the Illumina HiSeq platform. The paper's processing steps were these. PCR bias was corrected computationally using synthetic template baselines, and reads within Hamming distance 2 were collapsed, with unmergeable singletons discarded. Reads were aligned against IMGT so that V, D and J genes, CDR3 length and insertions or deletions at six rearrangement sites could be assigned. Within each subset, clonotype counts were normalized to the number of sorted cells before true diversity and Gini coefficients were calculated with the tcR R package. The overlap coefficient, calculated on TCRB nucleotide sequences, was used to quantify repertoire sharing. Out-of-frame TCRB sequences from naive cells were analyzed as a proxy for the pre-selection repertoire. This is the immuneACCESS table as TCRdb keeps it, with only in-frame sequences that have V and J called. A part of the clones is gone; compared with another copy, unresolved V genes explain less than half, and the rest is unexplained. The DNA gave D and trimming, while V, J and clone size come from that table. The sample yields fewer than 450,000 clones; less than 15% were counted once. Roughly 0.015% of the sample belongs to the ten largest clones.

The germline V gene provides CDR1 SGDLS and CDR2 YYNGEE. V has 0 bases trimmed and J has 2 bases trimmed; junction bases matching no gene number 7. The cysteine opens and the phenylalanine closes a CDR3 of 16 amino acids. Only the CDR3 part of the read is kept: 48 bases, read in frame from the first base. With regard to this clone: This receptor's antigen is unknown. No per-base quality is available; no much larger clone lies one base away.

Each donor gave one peripheral blood draw, averaging approximately 110 mL, which was collected into heparinised tubes. A BD FACSAria II was used to sort naive, central memory, regulatory and stem cell-like memory CD4+ T cells with a panel that included CD45RO, CCR7, CD25, CD127, CD95 and CD27. Purity was above 95% for every sorted population. PBMCs were isolated immediately by Lymphoprep density gradient centrifugation and stained directly without culture. Samples were stained and sorted in pairs, with one healthy donor and one patient per experiment, so that batch effects were minimized. This receptor was obtained from a woman aged 18-29 years with type 1 diabetes. The sample taken for sequencing was naive CD4+ T cells from blood. Reading the label with the study, this specimen's cell subset or site is: true naive CD4+ T cells. The chain is encoded by TRBV9 joined to TRBJ2-5, with 7 junctional bases fitting TRBD2. The CDR3 here reads CASSVGLAANQETQYF. The nucleotide sequence reads as follows: TGTGCCAGCAGCGTAGGGCTAGCGGCCAATCAAGAGACCCAGTACTTC.